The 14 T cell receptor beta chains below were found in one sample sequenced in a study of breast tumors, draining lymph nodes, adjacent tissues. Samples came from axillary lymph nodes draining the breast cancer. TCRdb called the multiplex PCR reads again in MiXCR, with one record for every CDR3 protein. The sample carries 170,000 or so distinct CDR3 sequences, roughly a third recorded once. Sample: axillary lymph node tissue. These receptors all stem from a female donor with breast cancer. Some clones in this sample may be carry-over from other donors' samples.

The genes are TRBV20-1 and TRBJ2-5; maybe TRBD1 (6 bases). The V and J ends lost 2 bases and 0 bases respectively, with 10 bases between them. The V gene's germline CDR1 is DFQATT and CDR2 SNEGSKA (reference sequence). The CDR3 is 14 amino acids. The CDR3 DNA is TGCAGTGCTAGAAGGACAGAAAACCAAGAGACCCAGTACTTC. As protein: CSARRTENQETQYF.

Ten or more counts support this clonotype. CDR3 sequence reads: CASRWTENQPQHF. In DNA form, the CDR3 reads TGTGCCAGCAGATGGACAGAGAATCAGCCCCAGCATTTT. V gene TRBV6-1 combines with J gene TRBJ1-5; tentative D call: TRBD1 (6 bases). This CDR3 is 13 amino acids long. Germline V lookup: CDR1 MNHNS, CDR2 SASEGT. Deletions cut 6 bases from V and 4 bases from J, with 10 bases between.

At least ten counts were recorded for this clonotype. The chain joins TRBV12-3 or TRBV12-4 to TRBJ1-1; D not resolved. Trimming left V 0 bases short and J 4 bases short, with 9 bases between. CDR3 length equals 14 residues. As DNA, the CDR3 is TGTGCCAGCAGTTTAGCCAGGTTTGGCACTGAAGCTTTCTTT. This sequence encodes CASSLARFGTEAFF.

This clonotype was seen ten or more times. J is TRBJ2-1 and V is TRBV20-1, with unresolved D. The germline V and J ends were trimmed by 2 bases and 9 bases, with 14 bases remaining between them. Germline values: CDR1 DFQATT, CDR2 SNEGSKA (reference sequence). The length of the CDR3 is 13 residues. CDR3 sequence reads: CSARSPSPTEQFF. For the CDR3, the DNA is TGCAGTGCTAGATCTCCTTCCCCAACTGAGCAGTTCTTC.

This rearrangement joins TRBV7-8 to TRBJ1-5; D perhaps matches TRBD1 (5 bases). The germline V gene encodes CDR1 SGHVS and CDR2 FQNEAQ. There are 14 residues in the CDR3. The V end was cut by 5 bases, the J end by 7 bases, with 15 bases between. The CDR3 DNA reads TGTGCCAGCAGCGCGGGGTGGGGCTGGCAGCCCCAGCATTTT. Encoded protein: CASSAGWGWQPQHF.

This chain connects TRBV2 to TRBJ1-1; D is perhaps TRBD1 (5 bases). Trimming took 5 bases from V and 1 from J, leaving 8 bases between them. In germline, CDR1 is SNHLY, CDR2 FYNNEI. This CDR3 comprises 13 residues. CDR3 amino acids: CASSQTENTEAFF. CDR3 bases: TGTGCCAGCAGTCAGACAGAGAACACTGAAGCTTTCTTT.

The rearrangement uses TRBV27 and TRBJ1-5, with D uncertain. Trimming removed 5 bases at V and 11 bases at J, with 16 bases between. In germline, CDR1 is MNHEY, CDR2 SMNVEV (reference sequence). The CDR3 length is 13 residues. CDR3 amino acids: CASSLMADGTQHF. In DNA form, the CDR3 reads TGTGCCAGCAGTCTTATGGCCGACGGAACCCAGCATTTT.

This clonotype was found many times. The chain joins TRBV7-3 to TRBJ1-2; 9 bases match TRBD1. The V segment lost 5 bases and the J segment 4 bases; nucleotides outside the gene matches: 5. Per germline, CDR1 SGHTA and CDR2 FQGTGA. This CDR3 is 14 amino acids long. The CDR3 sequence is CASSPQGQGYGYTF. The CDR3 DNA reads TGTGCCAGCAGCCCCCAGGGACAGGGCTATGGCTACACCTTC.

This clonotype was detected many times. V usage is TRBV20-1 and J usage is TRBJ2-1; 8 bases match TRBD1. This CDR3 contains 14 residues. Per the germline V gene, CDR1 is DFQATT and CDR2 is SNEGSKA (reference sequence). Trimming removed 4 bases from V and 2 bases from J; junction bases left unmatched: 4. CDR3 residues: CSAKLQGAYNEQFF. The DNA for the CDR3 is TGCAGTGCTAAACTACAGGGGGCCTACAATGAGCAGTTCTTC.

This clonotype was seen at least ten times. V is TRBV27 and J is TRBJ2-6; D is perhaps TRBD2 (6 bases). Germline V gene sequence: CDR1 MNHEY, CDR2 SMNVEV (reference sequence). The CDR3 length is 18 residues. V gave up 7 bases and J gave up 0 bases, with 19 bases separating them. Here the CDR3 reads CASKAVGLAFSGANVLTF. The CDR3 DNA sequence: TGTGCCAGCAAGGCCGTGGGACTCGCCTTCTCTGGGGCCAACGTCCTGACTTTC.

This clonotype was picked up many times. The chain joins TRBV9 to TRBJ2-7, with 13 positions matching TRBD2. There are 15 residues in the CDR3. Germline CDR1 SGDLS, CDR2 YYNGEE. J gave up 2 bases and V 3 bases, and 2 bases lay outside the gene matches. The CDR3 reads CASSATSGGAYEQYF. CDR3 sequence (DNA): TGTGCCAGCAGCGCAACTAGCGGGGGGGCCTACGAGCAGTACTTC.

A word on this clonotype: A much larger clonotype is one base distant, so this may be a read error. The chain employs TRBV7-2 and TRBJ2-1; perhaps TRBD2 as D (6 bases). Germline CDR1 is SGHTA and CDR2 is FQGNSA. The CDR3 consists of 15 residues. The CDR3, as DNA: TGTGCCAGCAGCTTAGCGGGGGGATTATACAATGAGCAGCTCTTC. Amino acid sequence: CASSLAGGLYNEQLF.

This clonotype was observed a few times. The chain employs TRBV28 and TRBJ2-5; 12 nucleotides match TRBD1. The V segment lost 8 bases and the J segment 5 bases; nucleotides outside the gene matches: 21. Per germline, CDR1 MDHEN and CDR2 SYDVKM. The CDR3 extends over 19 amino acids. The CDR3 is CASSGGERGTGGAGETQYF. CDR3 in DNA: TGTGCCAGCTCGGGGGGGGAGAGAGGGACAGGGGGCGCGGGGGAGACCCAGTACTTC.

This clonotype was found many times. CDR3 protein: CASSPRGEGANVLTF. The CDR3 DNA follows: TGTGCCAGCTCACCAAGGGGGGAAGGGGCCAACGTCCTGACTTTC. The chain uses TRBV18 and TRBJ2-6; D may match TRBD1 or TRBD2 (6 bases each). Trimming left V 2 bases short and J 4 bases short, with 9 bases between. The CDR3 runs to 15 residues. In germline, CDR1 is KGHSH, CDR2 LQKENI.